One sample yielded the 9 T cell receptor beta chains listed below, sequenced in a study of control samples from healthy donors and cancer patients. Only in-frame clones appear in the TCRdb table, and some are missing; sequencing was by immunoSEQ multiplex PCR. The repertoire holds around 250,000 clones, approximately 80% seen once, with less than 15% in the top ten. The source material was PBMCs. These receptors came from a woman aged 60-75 years with lung cancer.

The gene calls are TRBV18 and TRBJ1-2, with TRBD1 matching 7 bases. V was clipped by 3 bases and J by 2 bases; unmatched bases: 9. The germline V gene has CDR1 KGHSH and CDR2 LQKENI. The CDR3 covers 16 residues. This CDR3 reads CASSPPDRVGNYGYTF. Here the CDR3 DNA reads TGTGCCAGCTCACCCCCCGACAGGGTTGGAAACTATGGCTACACCTTC.

This clone was counted only a few times. The chain employs TRBV10-3 and TRBJ1-1; D gene unclear. Trimming removed 2 bases at V and 7 bases at J, with 8 bases between. The CDR3 loop spans 12 amino acids. CDR1 is ENHRY, CDR2 SYGVKD, per germline. The CDR3 protein is CAISEQVDEAFF. In DNA, the CDR3 is TGTGCCATCAGTGAGCAGGTAGATGAAGCTTTCTTT.

This chain uses TRBV10-3 with TRBJ1-1; no firm D call. V was cut by 1 base and J by 6 bases, with 6 bases left in between. This CDR3 contains 12 residues. CDR1 and CDR2 from the germline V gene are ENHRY and SYGVKD. The CDR3 loop reads CAISEYRAEAFF. The CDR3 region has the DNA TGTGCCATCAGTGAGTACCGGGCTGAAGCTTTCTTT.

This clone was found a few times. The V call is TRBV28, the J call TRBJ2-3, with D tentatively TRBD1 (5 bases). The V end lost 0 bases, the J end lost 11 bases, and 9 bases lay between the germline ends. Per the germline V gene, CDR1 is MDHEN and CDR2 is SYDVKM. The CDR3 covers 12 residues. The CDR3 DNA follows: TGTGCCAGCAGTTTATGGGACACTGGGCAGTATTTT. Translated, it gives CASSLWDTGQYF.

The chain is built from TRBV5-4 and TRBJ1-6, with 10 nucleotides matching TRBD1. The CDR3 contains 17 residues. Germline assignment: CDR1 SGHNT and CDR2 YYREEE (reference sequence). The junction had 10 bases not matched to a gene; V was cut back by 2 bases and J by 8 bases. CDR3 sequence reads: CASSLTTGGARDSPLHF. The CDR3, as DNA: TGTGCCAGCAGCTTAACGACAGGGGGCGCCCGGGATTCACCCCTCCACTTT.

This sequence joins TRBV18 and TRBJ2-7, with D maybe TRBD1 (6 bases). V lost 4 bases and J lost 4, with 8 bases in between. The germline CDR1 and CDR2 sequences are KGHSH and LQKENI. The CDR3 runs to 12 residues. This CDR3 is CASSLQGYEQYF. CDR3 bases: TGTGCCAGCTCACTACAGGGATACGAGCAGTACTTC.

This chain connects TRBV4-1 to TRBJ2-3; 7 bases agree with TRBD1. CDR1 MGHRA and CDR2 YSYEKL come from the germline V gene. This CDR3 contains 15 residues. The J segment lost 2 bases and the V segment lost 4 bases, leaving 6 bases of the junction unmatched. The chain's CDR3 is CASSPRTGNTDTQYF. CDR3 bases: TGCGCCAGCAGCCCACGGACAGGCAACACAGATACGCAGTATTTT.

V usage is TRBV10-1 and J usage is TRBJ2-7, with D tentatively TRBD2 (6 bases). The germline gives CDR1 WNHNN, CDR2 SYGVQD (reference sequence). V dropped 4 bases and J dropped 3 bases, with 10 bases sitting between them. The CDR3 has 13 amino acids. The CDR3: CASSGGVNYEQYF. CDR3 nucleotides: TGCGCCAGCAGTGGCGGGGTGAACTACGAGCAGTACTTC.

J is TRBJ2-1 and V is TRBV9; D remains ambiguous. Trimming removed 0 bases at V and 7 bases at J, with 5 bases between. CDR3 length: 12 residues. Germline CDR1 reads SGDLS; CDR2 reads YYNGEE. Here the CDR3 reads CASSVVSNEQFF. DNA for the CDR3: TGTGCCAGCAGCGTAGTCTCAAATGAGCAGTTCTTC.